This TCR beta chain emerged from a study of neoadjuvant nivolumab and ipilimumab in lung cancer. Across the study: Nivolumab 3 mg/kg was given days 1, 15 and 29, plus ipilimumab 1 mg/kg day 1 in combination.

General study points: From pretherapy to surgery, tumor richness and clonality rose with dual therapy. Pretherapy blood TCR richness correlated positively with resected tumor richness.

Of note for this clone: What it recognizes is unknown.

Germline CDR1 SGHRS, CDR2 YFSETQ. The CDR3 sequence is 16 residues long. V lost 3 bases and J lost 0; bases outside the gene matches: 3. Assay: immunoSEQ multiplex PCR; the TCRdb copy retains only in-frame clones and omits some. The data hold 28,000 or so clones, with approximately 83% observed a single time. This sequence originates from an adult with non-small cell lung cancer. Sequenced here: tumor tissue, sampled after neoadjuvant nivolumab, alone or with ipilimumab, at or shortly before surgery. V is TRBV5-1 and J is TRBJ1-3, with TRBD1 matching 10 bases. For the CDR3, the DNA is TGCGCCAGCAGCTCGACAGGGGGCAGCTCTGGAAACACCATATATTTT. Translation gives CASSSTGGSSGNTIYF.